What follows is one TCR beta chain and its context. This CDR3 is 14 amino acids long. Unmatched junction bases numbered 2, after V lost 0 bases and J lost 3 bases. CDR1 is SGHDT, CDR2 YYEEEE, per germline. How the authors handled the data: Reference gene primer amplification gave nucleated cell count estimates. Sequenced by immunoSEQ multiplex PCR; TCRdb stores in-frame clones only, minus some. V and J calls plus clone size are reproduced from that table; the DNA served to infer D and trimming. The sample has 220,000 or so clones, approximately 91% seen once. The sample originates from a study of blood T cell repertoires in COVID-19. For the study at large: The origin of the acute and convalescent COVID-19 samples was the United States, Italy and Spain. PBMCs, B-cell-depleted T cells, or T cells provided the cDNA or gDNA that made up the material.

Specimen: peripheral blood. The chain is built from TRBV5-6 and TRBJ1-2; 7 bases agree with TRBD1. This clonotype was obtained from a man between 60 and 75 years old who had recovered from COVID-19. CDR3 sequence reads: CASSLGQGYYGYTF. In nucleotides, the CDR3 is TGTGCCAGCAGCTTGGGACAGGGTTACTATGGCTACACCTTC.